This is a list of T cell receptor beta chains from one sample in a study of blood T cell repertoires in COVID-19. Assay: immunoSEQ multiplex PCR; the TCRdb copy retains only in-frame clones and omits some. The sample records around 120,000 clones, 65% to 90% being singletons. Sequencing was done on a sample of peripheral blood. Receptors were obtained from an older man with acute or convalescent COVID-19. Each CDR3 is given with its conserved first and last residue. D genes are given only for firm matches. Clone size is shown for a subset of rows, as once, few, many or a class of expanded clone.

V gene	J gene	clone size	D gene	CDR3 DNA	CDR3 protein
TRBV18	TRBJ2-7	.	.	TGTGCCAGCTCACCGGGAGCTGGGCGGGAGCAGTACTTC	CASSPGAGREQYF
TRBV5-4	TRBJ2-7	once	.	TGTGCCAGCAGCTTCGGGACGGGGGCCTACGAGCAGTACTTC	CASSFGTGAYEQYF
TRBV5-1	TRBJ1-1	.	TRBD1	TGCGCCAGCAGCTTGGACGGGGGACAGGGAGGGACTGAAGCTTTCTTT	CASSLDGGQGGTEAFF
TRBV6-5	TRBJ1-2	.	TRBD1	TGTGCCAGCAGTTACAGGGACAGGGCGATCTATGGCTACACCTTC	CASSYRDRAIYGYTF
TRBV14	TRBJ2-3	.	TRBD1	TGTGCCAGCAGCCAAGATTTAGAGGACAGGGCGTTCGATACGCAGTATTTT	CASSQDLEDRAFDTQYF
TRBV7-8	TRBJ2-2	.	.	TGTGCCAGCAGCTTAGCGGGACACAGCGGGGAGCTGTTTTTT	CASSLAGHSGELFF
TRBV12-3/TRBV12-4	TRBJ1-2	.	TRBD1	TGTGCCAGCAGTCTACCAGGGGGTGGCTACACCTTC	CASSLPGGGYTF
TRBV19	TRBJ1-2	.	.	TGTGCCAGTAGTCTCTCCCGGGATTATGGCTACACCTTC	CASSLSRDYGYTF
TRBV28	TRBJ2-1	.	.	TGTGCCAGCAGGCCCCGGGTTCGAGCGGGCTACAATGAGCAGTTCTTC	CASRPRVRAGYNEQFF
TRBV5-1	TRBJ2-2	.	TRBD2	TGCGCCAGCAGCTCAAAAGCGGGGGGGAACACCGGGGAGCTGTTTTTT	CASSSKAGGNTGELFF
TRBV28	TRBJ1-2	.	TRBD1	TGTGCCAGCAGCCTGACAGGGGCGGGTGGCTACACCTTC	CASSLTGAGGYTF
TRBV3-1/TRBV3-2	TRBJ1-6	.	.	TGTGCCAGCAGCCAAGTCGGAGGGATGAGCAATTCACCCCTCCACTTT	CASSQVGGMSNSPLHF
TRBV5-1	TRBJ1-4	once	.	TGCGCCAGCAGCCAAGGTAGTTCTACTAGTGAAAAACTGTTTTTT	CASSQGSSTSEKLFF
TRBV3-1/TRBV3-2	TRBJ1-2	.	.	TGTGCCAGCACCCTATCTCAGACTCCCTATGGCTACACCTTC	CASTLSQTPYGYTF
TRBV6-5	TRBJ1-1	.	.	TGTGCCAGCAGTTCACAGGAGGGGAACACTGAAGCTTTCTTT	CASSSQEGNTEAFF
TRBV5-8	TRBJ2-5	.	.	TGTGCCAGCAGCTTGTTTCAGGTCGGAGAGACCCAGTACTTC	CASSLFQVGETQYF
TRBV6-6	TRBJ2-7	.	TRBD2	TGTGCCAGCAGTTACACCGGGACTAGCGGCCTCTACGAGCAGTACTTC	CASSYTGTSGLYEQYF
TRBV6-5	TRBJ1-2	.	TRBD1	TGTGCCAGCAGTTACCGATCCGACAGGGACTATGGCTACACCTTC	CASSYRSDRDYGYTF
TRBV11-3	TRBJ1-1	.	.	TGTGCCAGCAGCCTAAACCAGAGGAGTGAAGCTTTCTTT	CASSLNQRSEAFF
TRBV2	TRBJ2-1	.	.	TGTGCCAGCCTTCGGGACTTCTCCTACAATGAGCAGTTCTTC	CASLRDFSYNEQFF
TRBV5-1	TRBJ1-2	.	TRBD1	TGCGCCACCACAGACAGGGCAAATAACTATGGCTACACCTTC	CATTDRANNYGYTF
TRBV5-6	TRBJ2-7	.	TRBD2	TGTGCCAGCAGCTACTGGACTAGCGCTGATTACGACGAGCAGTACTTC	CASSYWTSADYDEQYF
TRBV20-1	TRBJ1-4	.	.	TGCAGTGCTAGAGCTGATGAAAAACTGTTTTTT	CSARADEKLFF
TRBV7-2	TRBJ2-3	.	TRBD2	TGTGCCAGCAGCTTAGGACTAGCGGGAGGCACAGATACGCAGTATTTT	CASSLGLAGGTDTQYF
TRBV19	TRBJ2-5	.	TRBD2	TGTGCCAGTACCTCGACTAGCGGGGGAGTCCGAACGAGACAAGAGACCCAGTACTTC	CASTSTSGGVRTRQETQYF
TRBV12-3/TRBV12-4	TRBJ1-6	once	.	TGTGCCAGCACCACCCACAGGGATTCACCCCTCCACTTT	CASTTHRDSPLHF
TRBV7-2	TRBJ2-3	.	TRBD1	TGTGCCAGCAGCTTAGGGGGACAGGGGAGAGATACGCAGTATTTT	CASSLGGQGRDTQYF
TRBV5-8	TRBJ1-1	few	.	TGTGCCAGCAGCTTGGGGAGATCGAACACTGAAGCTTTCTTT	CASSLGRSNTEAFF
TRBV7-3	TRBJ2-1	once	TRBD2	TGTGCCAGCAGCTCGGGACTAGCCTACAATGAGCAGTTCTTC	CASSSGLAYNEQFF
TRBV3-1/TRBV3-2	TRBJ2-3	.	TRBD2	TGTGCCAGCAGCCAAGACCGATCGATAGCGGGGGCCGAAGATACGCAGTATTTT	CASSQDRSIAGAEDTQYF
TRBV9	TRBJ1-5	.	.	TGTGCCAGCAGCGTAGACGGGGATAGCAATCGGCCCCAGCATTTT	CASSVDGDSNRPQHF
TRBV14	TRBJ2-6	.	.	TGTGCCAGCAGCCAAGAGGACGAGACAGACAGATCTGGGGCCAACGTCCTGACTTTC	CASSQEDETDRSGANVLTF